Listed here are 19 T cell receptor beta chains from one sample, sequenced in a study of memory CD4+ T cells and cytomegalovirus serostatus. Single viable CD3+CD4+CD8-CD45RO+ cells were sorted as the memory CD4+ T cells. TCRdb's copy holds only in-frame clones and misses some; the assay was immunoSEQ multiplex PCR. In the table there are 45,000 or so clones, roughly 83% of which are singletons. The sample was memory CD4+ T cells from blood. These receptors were taken from an adult in good health and CMV-seronegative.

This clone is a singleton in its sample. CDR3 region: CAWGYRGRGGELFF. Written as DNA, the CDR3 is TGTGCCTGGGGTTACAGGGGGCGCGGCGGGGAGCTGTTTTTT. The J gene is TRBJ2-2, the V gene TRBV30; 9 nucleotides agree with TRBD1. J gave up 7 bases and V 5 bases, and 8 bases lay outside the gene matches. CDR1 GTSNPN and CDR2 SVGIG come from the germline V gene (reference sequence). The CDR3 loop spans 14 amino acids.

The chain has TRBV9 and TRBJ2-3, with 8 positions matching TRBD2. CDR3 size: 16 residues. The J segment lost 8 bases and the V segment lost 0 bases, leaving 11 bases of the junction unmatched. Germline V gene sequence: CDR1 SGDLS, CDR2 YYNGEE. CDR3: CASSVASAGGGGTQYF. The CDR3 region has the DNA TGTGCCAGCAGCGTAGCGAGCGCGGGAGGCGGTGGTACGCAGTATTTT.

The chain carries TRBV11-2 and TRBJ2-7; TRBD1 agrees at 7 bases. The CDR3 is 14 amino acids. From germline, CDR1 is SGHAT and CDR2 FQNNGV. The trim removed 5 bases at V and 2 bases at J, leaving 6 bases unmatched. This CDR3 is CASSVDRRTYEQYF. The DNA of the CDR3 is TGTGCCAGCAGCGTGGACAGGAGAACCTACGAGCAGTACTTC.

V gene TRBV7-2 combines with J gene TRBJ2-3, with a tentative D call TRBD1 (6 bases). The germline CDR1 and CDR2 sequences are SGHTA and FQGNSA. The CDR3 is made up of 15 amino acids. V was cut by 0 bases and J by 4 bases, with 11 bases left in between. DNA for the CDR3: TGTGCCAGCAGCTTAGCGGGACAAGGCGCAGATACGCAGTATTTT. This gives the protein CASSLAGQGADTQYF.

This clone was recorded only once. The V call is TRBV19, the J call TRBJ2-1; D perhaps matches TRBD2 (8 bases). This CDR3 has 16 residues. Germline lookup yields CDR1 LNHDA and CDR2 SQIVND (reference sequence). Trimming removed 5 bases at V and 5 bases at J, with 19 bases between. CDR3 region: CASSAIYSGTDNEQFF. The CDR3 DNA reads as TGTGCCAGTAGTGCAATATATAGCGGGACAGACAATGAGCAGTTCTTC.

Regarding this clone: At one end the junction does not follow the germline gene, possibly because of a read error. The chain is built from TRBV11-3 and TRBJ1-1; D uncertain. From germline, CDR1 is SGHNT and CDR2 YENEEA. This CDR3 has 12 amino acids. The CDR3 region has the DNA TGTGCCAGCAGCTTCATGAACGCTGAAGCTTTCTTT. This codes for CASSFMNAEAFF.

J is TRBJ2-3 and V is TRBV25-1; a weak D match, TRBD2 (5 bases). The CDR3 is 11 amino acids. The V end was cut by 5 bases, the J end by 7 bases, with 7 bases between. Germline values: CDR1 MGHDK, CDR2 SYGVNS. The CDR3, as DNA: TGTGCCAGCAGTTCGGGGAATACGCAGTATTTT. It encodes CASSSGNTQYF.

V usage is TRBV30 and J usage is TRBJ2-3; TRBD2 might be the D (6 bases). This CDR3 region has 15 residues. The germline CDR1 and CDR2 sequences are GTSNPN and SVGIG (reference sequence). Trimming took off 2 bases at V and 0 bases at J, with 12 bases between the two ends. CDR3 protein: CAWSLTGASTDTQYF. In nucleotides, the CDR3 is TGTGCCTGGAGTTTAACGGGAGCTAGCACAGATACGCAGTATTTT.

The genes are TRBV29-1 and TRBJ2-5; no definite D call. The V gene lost 7 bases and the J gene lost 0 bases, with 3 bases spanning the gap. Germline lookup yields CDR1 SQVTM and CDR2 ANQGSEA. The CDR3 runs 10 residues. CDR3 in DNA: TGCAGCGATGACCAAGAGACCCAGTACTTC. Translating gives CSDDQETQYF.

V usage is TRBV5-1 and J usage is TRBJ2-5; 10 positions match TRBD2. After removal of 2 bases from V and 5 bases from J, the junction contained 9 bases not matched to a gene. CDR3 length: 16 amino acids. In germline, CDR1 is SGHRS, CDR2 YFSETQ. The CDR3 coding sequence is TGCGCCAGCAGCTTAGACAGCAGCGGGAGGGGGGAGACCCAGTACTTC. It yields the protein CASSLDSSGRGETQYF.

This chain uses TRBV7-9 with TRBJ1-1; D gene ambiguous. With 3 bases removed from V and 1 base from J, the gap between germline ends came to 12 bases. The CDR3 spans 15 residues. Germline-derived CDR1 and CDR2 are SEHNR and FQNEAQ (reference sequence). The DNA for the CDR3 is TGTGCCAGCAGCTTGGCGGGAGAACCGAACACTGAAGCTTTCTTT. This gives the protein CASSLAGEPNTEAFF. The entire variable domain, with the rest obtained from reference TRBV7-9 and TRBJ1-1, is as follows: DTGVSQNPRHKITKRGQNVTFRCDPISEHNRLYWYRQTLGQGPEFLTYFQNEAQLEKSRLLSDRFSAERPKGSFSTLEIQRTEQGDSAMYLCASSLAGEPNTEAFFGQGTRLTVV.

The chain recombines TRBV19 with TRBJ2-7; the match to TRBD2 covers 10 bases. The ends lost 1 base at V and 3 bases at J; junction bases unmatched: 9. Per germline, CDR1 LNHDA and CDR2 SQIVND (reference sequence). The CDR3 sequence is 17 residues long. The DNA for the CDR3 is TGTGCCAGTAGTATAGCCCCCCTAGCGGGAGTTATCTACGAGCAGTACTTC. This encodes CASSIAPLAGVIYEQYF.

On this clone: A junction end diverges from the germline sequence, so it may reflect a read error. This rearrangement joins TRBV2 to TRBJ1-1; D is unresolved. CDR3 length: 11 residues. Germline V lookup: CDR1 SNHLY, CDR2 FYNNEI. The CDR3 region is CASSEVASALF. CDR3 in DNA: TGTGCCAGCAGTGAAGTCGCCTCAGCTCTGTTT.

The rearrangement links TRBV13 to TRBJ2-5; weak D call: TRBD2 (6 bases). Germline V CDR1 and CDR2: PRHDT, FYEKMQ (reference sequence). The CDR3 contains 14 residues. Trimming stripped 2 bases from V and 2 bases from J, with 9 bases between. CDR3 nucleotides: TGTGCCAGCAGCTTACGGGGGAATCAAGAGACCCAGTACTTC. Protein sequence: CASSLRGNQETQYF. Full variable domain (remainder filled in from reference TRBV13 and TRBJ2-5): AAGVIQSPRHLIKEKRETATLKCYPIPRHDTVYWYQQGPGQDPQFLISFYEKMQSDKGSIPDRFSAQQFSDYHSELNMSSLELGDSALYFCASSLRGNQETQYFGPGTRLLVL.

This chain links TRBV7-8 with TRBJ1-1, with a possible D match to TRBD1 (5 bases). This CDR3 has 15 amino acids. Trimming took 2 bases from V and 6 from J, leaving 16 bases between them. Looked up from germline, CDR1 is SGHVS and CDR2 is FQNEAQ. DNA for the CDR3: TGTGCCAGCAGCTTAAACGCGGGGCGCGGCGCTGAAGCTTTCTTT. Amino acids: CASSLNAGRGAEAFF.

This clone was detected only a few times. The chain has TRBV19 and TRBJ1-1, with TRBD1 as a possible D gene (5 bases). V shed 5 bases and J shed 0 bases, with 7 bases lying between them. The CDR3 consists of 13 residues. The germline gives CDR1 LNHDA, CDR2 SQIVND (reference sequence). DNA for the CDR3: TGTGCCAGTAGTGGACAAATGAACACTGAAGCTTTCTTT. It translates to CASSGQMNTEAFF.

The gene calls are TRBV5-8 and TRBJ1-5; D not certain. The CDR3 length is 15 residues. V was trimmed by 2 bases and J by 0 bases, leaving 9 bases between them. Germline V gene data show CDR1 as SGHTS and CDR2 as YDEGEE. The CDR3 sequence is CASSLGSHSNQPQHF. The CDR3 DNA sequence: TGTGCCAGCAGCTTAGGATCCCATAGCAATCAGCCCCAGCATTTT.

The chain carries TRBV5-1 and TRBJ2-7; 7 bases are a match to TRBD2. After removal of 2 bases from V and 4 bases from J, the junction contained 3 bases not matched to a gene. The V gene's germline CDR1 is SGHRS and CDR2 YFSETQ. CDR3 length: 13 amino acids. The CDR3 region has the DNA TGCGCCAGCAGCTTTAATAGCGGGTACGAGCAGTACTTC. Its protein product is CASSFNSGYEQYF.

The rearrangement joins TRBV7-2 to TRBJ1-2; D might be TRBD1 (5 bases). Germline lookup yields CDR1 SGHTA and CDR2 FQGNSA. CDR3 length: 16 residues. V shed 3 bases and J shed 4 bases, with 18 bases lying between them. The DNA of the CDR3 is TGTGCCAGCAGCTTCCAAGGGGCCGCAAATACCTATGGCTACACCTTC. It translates to CASSFQGAANTYGYTF.